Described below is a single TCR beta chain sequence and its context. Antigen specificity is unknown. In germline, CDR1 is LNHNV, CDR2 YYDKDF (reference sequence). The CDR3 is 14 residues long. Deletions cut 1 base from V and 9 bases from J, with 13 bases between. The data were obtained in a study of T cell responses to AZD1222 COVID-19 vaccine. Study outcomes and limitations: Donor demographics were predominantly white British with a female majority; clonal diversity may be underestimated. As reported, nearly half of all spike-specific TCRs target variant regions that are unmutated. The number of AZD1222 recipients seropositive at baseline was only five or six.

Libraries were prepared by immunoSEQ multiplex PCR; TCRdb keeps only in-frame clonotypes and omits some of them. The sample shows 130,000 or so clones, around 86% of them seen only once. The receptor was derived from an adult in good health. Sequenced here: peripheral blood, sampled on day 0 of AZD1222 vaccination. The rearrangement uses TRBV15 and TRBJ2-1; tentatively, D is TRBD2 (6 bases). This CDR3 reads CATSRGPGGGEQFF. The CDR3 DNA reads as TGTGCCACCAGCAGAGGGCCCGGGGGAGGTGAGCAGTTCTTC.